The 6 T cell receptor beta chains below were found in one sample sequenced in a study of Graves' ophthalmopathy and Graves' hyperthyroidism. The TCR beta CDR3 regions underwent amplification from RNA transcripts. Second-round multiplex PCR came after first-round RT-PCR with HTBI primers. TCRdb re-called the multiplex PCR reads with MiXCR, one entry per CDR3 protein. This table holds roughly 400,000 distinct CDR3 sequences, roughly 17% found once. The sample consisted of peripheral blood. Receptors were obtained from an adult woman with stable Graves' hyperthyroidism.

This clonotype was seen ten or more times. This chain uses TRBV5-1 with TRBJ2-5; TRBD2 might be the D (5 bases). Trimming removed 0 bases at V and 5 bases at J, with 17 bases between. The germline V gene encodes CDR1 SGHRS and CDR2 YFSETQ. The CDR3 totals 16 residues. The CDR3 here is CASSLAGRGLEETQYF. CDR3 nucleotides: TGCGCCAGCAGCTTGGCCGGAAGAGGGCTGGAGGAGACCCAGTACTTC.

Many counts were recorded for this clonotype. V and J are TRBV4-3 and TRBJ1-2; D unclear. Per germline, CDR1 LGHNA and CDR2 YSLEER. Between the trimmed V and J ends, which lost 0 bases and 4 bases, there was a span of 12 bases. The CDR3 length is 15 residues. The CDR3 reads CASSQDEATGYGYTF. The CDR3 DNA follows: TGCGCCAGCAGCCAAGATGAAGCGACGGGCTATGGCTACACCTTC.

The chain has TRBV12-3 or TRBV12-4 and TRBJ1-5; maybe TRBD1 (5 bases). V dropped 8 bases and J dropped 3 bases, with 14 bases sitting between them. This CDR3 region has 14 residues. CDR3 amino acids: CASSRGRVNQPQHF. The CDR3 DNA is TGTGCCAGCTCTAGGGGCAGGGTCAATCAGCCCCAGCATTTT.

This clonotype has ten or more counts. The V gene is TRBV6-5, the J gene TRBJ2-7; TRBD1 is a possible D gene (5 bases). V was trimmed by 6 bases and J by 2 bases, leaving 20 bases between them. The length of the CDR3 is 16 residues. Germline CDR1 MNHEY, CDR2 SVGAGI. The CDR3 is CASRPGLVQGTYEQYF. CDR3 nucleotides: TGTGCCAGCAGACCGGGCTTAGTGCAGGGCACCTACGAGCAGTACTTC.

This clonotype was recorded at least ten times. This rearrangement joins TRBV6-6 to TRBJ2-2; the D gene is possibly TRBD1 (5 bases). The CDR3 covers 20 residues. Germline V gene sequence: CDR1 MNHNY, CDR2 SVGAGI (reference sequence). Trimming took off 4 bases at V and 0 bases at J, with 24 bases between the two ends. The CDR3: CASSSHQGMGERANTGELFF. The CDR3 DNA follows: TGTGCCAGCAGTTCGCATCAGGGTATGGGTGAGCGAGCGAACACCGGGGAGCTGTTTTTT.

This clonotype was counted many times. This chain joins TRBV10-3 and TRBJ1-1; D may be TRBD1 (5 bases). The V and J ends lost 4 bases and 2 bases respectively, with 17 bases between them. Germline assignment: CDR1 ENHRY and CDR2 SYGVKD. The CDR3 spans 16 residues. CDR3 nucleotide sequence: TGTGCCATCAGTGTGGAGGGAAGGGGAGTAAACACTGAAGCTTTCTTT. This translates into CAISVEGRGVNTEAFF.